This entry lists 26 T cell receptor beta chains sequenced from one sample in a study of blood T cell repertoires in COVID-19. Using immunoSEQ multiplex PCR, the repertoire was profiled, and TCRdb retains in-frame clones only, with some absent. The sample records over 150,000 clones, about 88% being singletons. The sequencing sample was made of PBMCs or T cells enriched from blood (not recorded which). The receptors stem from a man aged 45-60 years who had recovered from COVID-19.

Here the CDR3 DNA reads TGTGCCAGCAGCTTCGATCGGGGAACAGATACGCAGTATTTT. Amino acid sequence: CASSFDRGTDTQYF. V usage is TRBV11-1 and J usage is TRBJ2-3; the D gene is possibly TRBD2 (5 bases). The V and J ends lost 3 bases and 3 bases respectively, with 10 bases between them. Germline V gene data show CDR1 as SGHAT and CDR2 as FQDESV (reference sequence). This CDR3 has 14 amino acids.

The rearrangement joins TRBV30 to TRBJ1-1, with a weak D call TRBD1 (6 bases). V dropped 1 base and J dropped 1 base, with 16 bases sitting between them. This CDR3 is 16 amino acids long. Germline values: CDR1 GTSNPN, CDR2 SVGIG (reference sequence). This CDR3 reads CAWSGGGPKANTEAFF. CDR3 bases: TGTGCCTGGAGTGGCGGGGGCCCTAAGGCGAACACTGAAGCTTTCTTT.

This chain uses TRBV4-2 with TRBJ2-5; maybe TRBD2 (7 bases). Deletions cut 1 base from V and 5 bases from J, with 14 bases between. CDR3 length equals 15 residues. The germline V gene encodes CDR1 LGHNA and CDR2 YNFKEQ. The CDR3 region is CASSQVWGGGETQYF. The CDR3 DNA reads as TGTGCCAGCAGCCAAGTATGGGGGGGCGGGGAGACCCAGTACTTC.

J is TRBJ2-7 and V is TRBV5-1, with 9 positions matching TRBD2. The V segment lost 3 bases and the J segment 6 bases; nucleotides outside the gene matches: 10. The CDR3 covers 15 residues. Germline CDR1 SGHRS, CDR2 YFSETQ. Here the CDR3 reads CASSYAWAGGTEQYF. CDR3 nucleotide sequence: TGCGCCAGCAGCTACGCCTGGGCGGGGGGGACCGAGCAGTACTTC.

The rearrangement uses TRBV12-5 and TRBJ2-5; TRBD2 agrees at 12 bases. The V gene's germline CDR1 is LGHNT and CDR2 FRNRAP. This CDR3 comprises 16 residues. The V segment lost 7 bases and the J segment 1 base; nucleotides outside the gene matches: 7. CDR3 amino acids: CASARGLAGSQETQYF. The CDR3 nucleotides read TGTGCTAGTGCCCGTGGACTAGCGGGGAGCCAAGAGACCCAGTACTTC.

The chain employs TRBV4-3 and TRBJ1-1; 7 nucleotides agree with TRBD1. This CDR3 comprises 13 residues. Trimming removed 4 bases from V and 3 bases from J; junction bases left unmatched: 2. CDR1 and CDR2 from the germline V gene are LGHNA and YSLEER. The CDR3 DNA follows: TGCGCCAGCAGCCGGGACAGTTACACTGAAGCTTTCTTT. Protein product: CASSRDSYTEAFF.

The J gene is TRBJ1-5, the V gene TRBV7-2, with a tentative D call TRBD1 (6 bases). V gave up 9 bases and J gave up 4 bases, with 16 bases separating them. Germline values: CDR1 SGHTA, CDR2 FQGNSA. The CDR3 is 14 residues long. The CDR3 reads CASSTGLGNQPQHF. As DNA, the CDR3 is TGTGCCAGTTCAACAGGGCTCGGGAATCAGCCCCAGCATTTT.

This clone was detected ten times or more. The chain uses TRBV7-9 and TRBJ1-1, with 10 bases fitting TRBD1. Trimming removed 1 base from V and 4 bases from J; junction bases left unmatched: 3. This CDR3 comprises 15 residues. The germline V gene encodes CDR1 SEHNR and CDR2 FQNEAQ (reference sequence). The CDR3, as DNA: TGTGCCAGCAGCTTAGTGACAGGGGGCCCCACTGAAGCTTTCTTT. Residues: CASSLVTGGPTEAFF.

This clone appeared once. The J gene is TRBJ2-7, the V gene TRBV20-1; 9 bases match TRBD1. This CDR3 has 12 residues. Germline CDR1 DFQATT, CDR2 SNEGSKA (reference sequence). V was clipped by 3 bases and J by 4 bases; unmatched bases: 1. The CDR3 sequence is CSASGTGYEQYF. The CDR3 DNA reads TGCAGTGCTAGTGGGACAGGGTACGAGCAGTACTTC.

This clone came up once. The DNA for the CDR3 is TGCGCCAGCAGCCCGTGGGCGGGACAGTCCAATCAGCCCCAGCATTTT. Translation gives CASSPWAGQSNQPQHF. V gene TRBV4-1 combines with J gene TRBJ1-5; the match to TRBD1 covers 7 bases. The germline V gene encodes CDR1 MGHRA and CDR2 YSYEKL. Trimming cost V 4 bases and J 3 bases; bases outside gene matches: 9. The CDR3 is made up of 16 amino acids.

This rearrangement joins TRBV7-9 to TRBJ1-6; no clear D. The V end was cut by 3 bases, the J end by 7 bases, with 10 bases between. CDR3 length: 14 amino acids. Looked up from germline, CDR1 is SEHNR and CDR2 is FQNEAQ (reference sequence). Here the CDR3 reads CASSLNFANSPLHF. The CDR3 DNA sequence: TGTGCCAGCAGCTTGAATTTCGCGAATTCACCCCTCCACTTT.

This clone came up once. V is TRBV6-1 and J is TRBJ1-1, with D uncertain. CDR3 size: 15 residues. The germline V gene encodes CDR1 MNHNS and CDR2 SASEGT. V lost 1 base to trimming and J lost 1 base, with 10 bases between them. CDR3 nucleotides: TGTGCCAGCAGTGAAGTTACAAGACAGAACACTGAAGCTTTCTTT. Translating it yields CASSEVTRQNTEAFF.

The chain links TRBV25-1 to TRBJ2-7, with 7 bases lining up with TRBD1. This CDR3 has 14 residues. Germline V gives CDR1 MGHDK, CDR2 SYGVNS. The J segment lost 4 bases and the V segment lost 3 bases, leaving 6 bases of the junction unmatched. CDR3 in DNA: TGTGCCAGCAGTGAGCTGACAGGGAAGTACGAGCAGTACTTC. It specifies CASSELTGKYEQYF.

This clone was picked up one time. V usage is TRBV2 and J usage is TRBJ1-1; maybe TRBD1 (6 bases). Per the germline V gene, CDR1 is SNHLY and CDR2 is FYNNEI. V gave up 5 bases and J gave up 10 bases, with 17 bases separating them. The CDR3 runs 13 residues. The CDR3, as DNA: TGTGCCAGCAGTCTACGACAGGCCGTGGGAGCTTTCTTT. Protein product: CASSLRQAVGAFF.

The chain employs TRBV2 and TRBJ1-1, with D unclear. The CDR3 contains 12 residues. V lost 8 bases and J 5 bases, leaving 12 bases between the germline ends. Germline values: CDR1 SNHLY, CDR2 FYNNEI. CDR3 loop: CASRETRTEAFF. In DNA form, the CDR3 reads TGTGCCAGCCGGGAAACGAGGACTGAAGCTTTCTTT.

This chain connects TRBV7-9 to TRBJ2-1; D is possibly TRBD2 (7 bases). Looked up from germline, CDR1 is SEHNR and CDR2 is FQNEAQ (reference sequence). Trimming cost V 7 bases and J 4 bases, with 14 bases left between them. The CDR3 extends over 14 amino acids. The CDR3 loop reads CASNKGGRYNEQFF. The CDR3, as DNA: TGTGCCAGCAACAAGGGGGGGAGGTACAATGAGCAGTTCTTC.

This clone was seen a handful of times. The J gene is TRBJ2-3, the V gene TRBV6-6; 10 nucleotides match TRBD1. This CDR3 is 15 amino acids long. From germline, CDR1 is MNHNY and CDR2 SVGAGI (reference sequence). V dropped 2 bases and J dropped 2; count of bases not matched to a gene: 1. DNA of the CDR3: TGTGCCAGCAGTTACGGGACAGGGGACACAGATACGCAGTATTTT. Translating gives CASSYGTGDTDTQYF.

This clone was seen a few times. This chain uses TRBV4-2 with TRBJ2-1; no clear D gene. The V gene lost 4 bases and the J gene lost 5 bases, with 3 bases spanning the gap. CDR1 is LGHNA, CDR2 YNFKEQ, per germline. This CDR3 is 11 amino acids long. In DNA form, the CDR3 reads TGTGCCAGCAGCCTCAACAATGAGCAGTTCTTC. It codes for CASSLNNEQFF.

This clone was found once. The V and J genes are TRBV6-5 and TRBJ2-1; D is possibly TRBD1 (6 bases). The CDR3 has 15 amino acids. Germline V gene lookup returns CDR1 MNHEY and CDR2 SVGAGI. The V end lost 4 bases, the J end lost 0 bases, and 10 bases lay between the germline ends. This chain's CDR3 is CASSSRGFSYNEQFF. The CDR3 DNA reads TGTGCCAGCAGTTCGAGGGGGTTCTCCTACAATGAGCAGTTCTTC.

This chain joins TRBV2 and TRBJ1-2; TRBD1 is a possible D gene (6 bases). The CDR3 extends over 12 amino acids. Germline CDR1 and CDR2: SNHLY and FYNNEI. V was pared by 6 bases and J by 7 bases, with 12 bases between. The CDR3: CASRELQGGYTF. Written as DNA, the CDR3 is TGTGCCAGCAGGGAACTACAGGGTGGCTACACCTTC.

This chain uses TRBV6-5 with TRBJ1-5, with D tentatively TRBD1 (6 bases). Between the trimmed V and J ends, which lost 6 bases and 3 bases, there was a span of 12 bases. The CDR3 has 14 amino acids. The germline gives CDR1 MNHEY, CDR2 SVGAGI. In DNA, the CDR3 is TGTGCCAGCAGACCACAGGGAAACAATCAGCCCCAGCATTTT. Amino acids: CASRPQGNNQPQHF.

The chain employs TRBV12-3 or TRBV12-4 and TRBJ1-1, with TRBD1 matching over 7 bases. Trimming at V came to 5 bases and at J to 3 bases, leaving 3 bases not matched to a gene. The CDR3 has 13 amino acids. DNA for the CDR3: TGTGCCAGCAGTCGGGACAGCTACACTGAAGCTTTCTTT. This encodes CASSRDSYTEAFF.

CDR3 protein: CASSLQGIPDTQYF. The CDR3 nucleotides are TGTGCCAGCAGCTTACAGGGAATCCCAGATACGCAGTATTTT. The V and J genes are TRBV7-3 and TRBJ2-3, with D possibly being TRBD1 (5 bases). V gave up 2 bases and J gave up 4 bases, with 10 bases separating them. CDR1 and CDR2 from the germline V gene are SGHTA and FQGTGA. The CDR3 runs 14 residues.

The rearrangement links TRBV7-2 to TRBJ2-2; 10 positions match TRBD1. The junction had 5 bases not matched to a gene; V was cut back by 1 base and J by 6 bases. Per the germline V gene, CDR1 is SGHTA and CDR2 is FQGNSA. This CDR3 is 16 amino acids long. The CDR3 nucleotides are TGTGCCAGCAGCTTAGTGGGGACAGGGGCATCCGGGGAGCTGTTTTTT. Translated, it gives CASSLVGTGASGELFF.

The V and J genes are TRBV5-1 and TRBJ1-4; no definite D call. The CDR3 has 15 amino acids. Germline CDR1 and CDR2: SGHRS and YFSETQ. V lost 0 bases, J lost 3 bases, and 9 bases lay in between. DNA for the CDR3: TGCGCCAGCAGCTTGGGTACGGTTCCTAATGAAAAACTGTTTTTT. Translation gives CASSLGTVPNEKLFF.

V gene TRBV11-3 combines with J gene TRBJ1-2; D is uncertain. Trimming stripped 3 bases from V and 8 bases from J, with 16 bases between. CDR1 is SGHNT and CDR2 is YENEEA in the germline V gene. The CDR3 has 14 amino acids. The CDR3 bases are TGTGCCAGCAGCTTCAGCGATCTCCCCTCCGGCTACACCTTC. Translated: CASSFSDLPSGYTF.